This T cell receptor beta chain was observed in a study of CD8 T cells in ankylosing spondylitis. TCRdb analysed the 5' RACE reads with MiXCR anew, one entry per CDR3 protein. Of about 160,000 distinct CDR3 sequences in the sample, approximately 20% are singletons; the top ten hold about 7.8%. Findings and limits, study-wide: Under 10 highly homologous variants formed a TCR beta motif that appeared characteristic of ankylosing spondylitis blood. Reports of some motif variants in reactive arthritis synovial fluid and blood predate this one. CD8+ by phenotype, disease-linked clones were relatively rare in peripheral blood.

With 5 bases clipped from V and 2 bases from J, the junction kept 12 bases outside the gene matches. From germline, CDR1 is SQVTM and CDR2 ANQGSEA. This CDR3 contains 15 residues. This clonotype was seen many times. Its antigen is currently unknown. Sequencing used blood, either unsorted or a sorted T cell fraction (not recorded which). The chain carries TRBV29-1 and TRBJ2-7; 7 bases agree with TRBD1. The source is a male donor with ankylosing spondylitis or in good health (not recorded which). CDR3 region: CSVMRAGTDPYEQYF. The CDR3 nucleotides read TGCAGCGTTATGCGTGCCGGGACAGATCCCTACGAGCAGTACTTC.